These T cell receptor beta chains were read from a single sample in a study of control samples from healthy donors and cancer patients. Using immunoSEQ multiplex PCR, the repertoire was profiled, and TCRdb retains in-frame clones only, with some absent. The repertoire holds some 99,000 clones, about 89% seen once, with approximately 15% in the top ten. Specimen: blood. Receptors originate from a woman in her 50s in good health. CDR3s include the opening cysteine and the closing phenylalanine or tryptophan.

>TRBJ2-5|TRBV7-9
CASSSFQTQYF
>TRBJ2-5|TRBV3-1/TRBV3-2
CASSQGGETQYF
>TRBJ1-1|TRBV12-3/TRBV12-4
CASSFSGEAFF
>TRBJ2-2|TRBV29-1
CSVYWGGELFF
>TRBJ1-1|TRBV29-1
CSVEKMGGSNTEAFF
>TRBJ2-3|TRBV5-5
CASSSGTMGGTDTQYF
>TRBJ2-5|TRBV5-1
CASSWGTSGGQETQYF
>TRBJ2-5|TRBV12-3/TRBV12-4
CASSLRGVETQYF
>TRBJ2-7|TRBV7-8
CASSDSGWKVGSYEQYF
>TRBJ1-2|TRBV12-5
CASGFWSGEKSGYTF
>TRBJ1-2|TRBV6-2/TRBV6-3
CASSSRTPAYGYTF
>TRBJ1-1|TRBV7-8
CASSLYQTGTGTEAFF
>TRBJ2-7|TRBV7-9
CASSPAGSYEQYF
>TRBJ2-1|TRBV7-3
CASSRRGGGETNEQFF
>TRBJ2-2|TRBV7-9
CASSVHRDAPDTGELFF
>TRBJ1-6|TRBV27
CASTELVPGGSPLHF
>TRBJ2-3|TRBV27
CASSLSPRSGGGTDTQYF
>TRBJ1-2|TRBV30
CAWSFLTDSGTIYGYTF
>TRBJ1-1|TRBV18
CASSPRLDTEAFF
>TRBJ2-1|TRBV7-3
CASSLRAGEQFF
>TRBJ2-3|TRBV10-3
CAITRAGSDTQYF
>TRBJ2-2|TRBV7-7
CASSLSMNTGELFF
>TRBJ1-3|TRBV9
CASSRGQGGADTIYF
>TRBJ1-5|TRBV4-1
CASSQRTGGGQPQHF
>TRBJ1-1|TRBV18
CASSPAYGGANTEAFF
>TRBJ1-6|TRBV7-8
CASSPTPSVSSYNSPLHF
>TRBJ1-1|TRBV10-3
CAISDPGLNTEAFF
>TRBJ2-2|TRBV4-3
CASSQVRGTGATGELFF
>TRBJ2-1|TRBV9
CASSVVTSGNNEQFF
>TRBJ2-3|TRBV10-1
CASSPEGPIGTDTQYF
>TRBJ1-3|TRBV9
CASSELSGNTIYF
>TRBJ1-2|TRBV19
CASNPDRGRSYGYTF
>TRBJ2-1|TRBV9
CASSVAGTSGPNEQFF
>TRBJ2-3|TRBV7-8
CASSQNSGGRIFTQYF
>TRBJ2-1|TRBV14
CASSLILGGSVANEQFF
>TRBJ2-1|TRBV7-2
CASSFLAGRDNEQFF
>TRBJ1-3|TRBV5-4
CASSSGGGLGSGNTIYF
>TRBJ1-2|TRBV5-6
CASISIWDYGYTF
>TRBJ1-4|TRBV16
CASSQWVNEKLFF
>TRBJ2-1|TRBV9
CASSVAPGLANEQFF
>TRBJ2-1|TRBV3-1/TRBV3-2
CASREGHEQFF
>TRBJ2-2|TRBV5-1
CASSPGQGKRIGELFF
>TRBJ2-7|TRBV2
CASSQYEQYF
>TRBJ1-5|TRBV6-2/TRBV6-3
CASSFGVNQPQHF
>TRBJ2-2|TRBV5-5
CASSLGAKNTGELFF
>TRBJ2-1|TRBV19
CASYQGAGYNEQFF
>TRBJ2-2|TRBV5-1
CASSLVQANTGELFF
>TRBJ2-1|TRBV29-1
CSVEVGQGGNEQFF
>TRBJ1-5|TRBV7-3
CASSLTAAQPQHF
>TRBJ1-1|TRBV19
CASASGVWTEAFF
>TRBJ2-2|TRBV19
CASSKRDRHTGELFF
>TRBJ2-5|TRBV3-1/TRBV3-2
CASSQDRTGGETQYF
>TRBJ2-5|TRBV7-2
CASSFTETQYF